This T cell receptor (beta chain) is from a study of shared clonotypes between healthy human individuals. CDR3 length: 13 residues. V trimming: 3 bases; J trimming: 3 bases; junction bases outside the gene matches: 2. Germline loops: CDR1 KGHSH, CDR2 LQKENI. Measured with immunoSEQ multiplex PCR; TCRdb has only the in-frame clones, and not every one. The top ten hold more than 20% of the sample, which has 95,000 to 120,000 clones, over 65% seen once. The chain links TRBV18 to TRBJ2-7; 7 bases agree with TRBD1. Sequenced material: memory CD8+ T cells sorted from blood. Described subset: CD45RO+ cells pooled with CCR7-negative TemRA cells. The receptor was derived from a woman aged 25 to 39 in good health. The CDR3 loop is CASSPGQLYEQYF. DNA of the CDR3: TGTGCCAGCTCACCGGGACAGCTCTACGAGCAGTACTTC.